This passage covers 28 T cell receptor beta chains from one sample sequenced in a study of cytomegalovirus exposure and HLA in healthy donors. Both 60 Vbeta primers and 13 Jbeta primers went into the PCR. Data came from immunoSEQ multiplex PCR; TCRdb stores just in-frame clones and leaves some out. Of around 160,000 clones in the sample, 75% to 80% were seen once. Sequencing input: PBMCs. These receptors originate from a man between 50 and 59 years old in good health and CMV-seropositive.

The V call is TRBV6-5, the J call TRBJ2-7, with 7 nucleotides matching TRBD1. This CDR3 spans 14 amino acids. Germline assignment: CDR1 MNHEY and CDR2 SVGAGI. Trimming removed 6 bases from V and 0 bases from J; junction bases left unmatched: 5. CDR3 DNA sequence: TGTGCCAGCAGCCCGACAGGGAGCTCCTACGAGCAGTACGTC. As protein: CASSPTGSSYEQYV.

This clone was detected a few times. The chain employs TRBV28 and TRBJ2-7, with TRBD1 identical over 9 bases. The V gene end was trimmed by 6 bases and the J gene end by 7 bases; junction bases not matched to a gene: 13. The CDR3 is 15 amino acids. CDR1 and CDR2 (germline): MDHEN, SYDVKM. CDR3 sequence (DNA): TGTGCCAGCAGCCGAGGTGGGACAGGGTTTTTAGAGCAGTACGTC. Translation: CASSRGGTGFLEQYV.

V gene TRBV2 combines with J gene TRBJ1-4; tentatively, D is TRBD1 (6 bases). V was pared by 4 bases and J by 10 bases, with 22 bases between. CDR1 is SNHLY, CDR2 FYNNEI, per germline. The CDR3 covers 16 residues. The CDR3 region has the DNA TGTGCCAGCAGTGGCAACAGGGCGACGTTGCTCGGAAAACTGTTTTTT. It codes for CASSGNRATLLGKLFF.

The chain's CDR3 is CASSLWQGRGYTF. CDR3 sequence (DNA): TGTGCCAGCAGCTTGTGGCAGGGTAGGGGCTACACCTTC. The rearrangement uses TRBV5-6 and TRBJ1-2; weak D call: TRBD1 (5 bases). CDR3 length equals 13 residues. Germline CDR1 reads SGHDT; CDR2 reads YYEEEE. V was cut by 1 base and J by 8 bases, with 12 bases left in between.

V usage is TRBV28 and J usage is TRBJ1-2; D is unclear. Germline V gene data show CDR1 as MDHEN and CDR2 as SYDVKM. The V end lost 8 bases, the J end lost 0 bases, and 13 bases lay between the germline ends. This CDR3 region has 14 residues. The CDR3 coding sequence is TGTGCCAGCTGTAGTACCTTAGCTAACTATGGCTACACCTTC. As protein: CASCSTLANYGYTF.

The chain employs TRBV7-6 and TRBJ1-3; 10 nucleotides match TRBD1. Trimming removed 4 bases from V and 0 bases from J; junction bases left unmatched: 6. This CDR3 has 17 amino acids. Germline-derived CDR1 and CDR2 are SGHVS and FNYEAQ. The CDR3 coding sequence is TGTGCCAGCAGCTCTTGGACAGGGGGACACTCTGGAAACACCATATATTTT. Protein product: CASSSWTGGHSGNTIYF.

The rearrangement links TRBV28 to TRBJ2-7, with D possibly matching TRBD2 (6 bases). V was shortened by 7 bases and J by 7 bases, with 17 bases between the two germline ends. The length of the CDR3 is 13 residues. Germline-derived CDR1 and CDR2 are MDHEN and SYDVKM. The DNA for the CDR3 is TGTGCCAGCACGGGACCCCTTGGGGGGGAGCAGTACGTC. It codes for CASTGPLGGEQYV.

The genes are TRBV6-1 and TRBJ2-5; TRBD1 matches 9 bases. The CDR3 extends over 16 amino acids. Germline CDR1 MNHNS, CDR2 SASEGT. J gave up 5 bases and V 4 bases, and 11 bases lay outside the gene matches. CDR3 coding DNA: TGTGCCAGCAGTGTCCCTTTAACAGGGGGCGCGGAGACCCAGTACTTC. Residues: CASSVPLTGGAETQYF.

This rearrangement joins TRBV5-1 to TRBJ2-7; D may be TRBD1 (6 bases). The CDR3 sequence is 14 residues long. Trimming took 2 bases from V and 0 from J, leaving 9 bases between them. Per germline, CDR1 SGHRS and CDR2 YFSETQ. The CDR3 reads CASSLRGISYEQYF. DNA for the CDR3: TGCGCCAGCAGCTTAAGGGGGATCTCCTACGAGCAGTACTTC.

Concerning this clone itself: Compared with germline, one end of the junction differs, possibly owing to a read error. This chain connects TRBV6-6 to TRBJ1-1; 7 bases are shared with TRBD1. The CDR3 runs 14 residues. Germline CDR1 reads MNHNY; CDR2 reads SVGAGI (reference sequence). CDR3 amino acids: CASSYSDRVTGAFF. The CDR3 DNA is TGTGCCAGCAGTTACAGCGACAGGGTCACTGGAGCTTTCTTT.

The chain couples TRBV6-5 to TRBJ2-2, with 12 bases fitting TRBD2. In germline, CDR1 is MNHEY, CDR2 SVGAGI. The CDR3 is 16 residues long. V shed 2 bases, J shed 5 bases, and the junction held 3 bases outside the gene matches. DNA for the CDR3: TGTGCCAGCAGTTACCGAACTAGCGGGGGGACCGGGGAGCTGTTTTTT. It codes for CASSYRTSGGTGELFF.

This clone was counted between two and nine times. The V gene is TRBV2, the J gene TRBJ1-4; D ambiguous. Germline V lookup: CDR1 SNHLY, CDR2 FYNNEI. The V end was cut by 7 bases, the J end by 3 bases, with 6 bases between. CDR3 length: 12 amino acids. The CDR3 protein is CASTGSNEKLFF. The CDR3 nucleotides read TGTGCCAGCACGGGGTCTAATGAAAAACTGTTTTTT.

V gene TRBV15 combines with J gene TRBJ2-1; D ambiguous. The germline V gene has CDR1 LNHNV and CDR2 YYDKDF (reference sequence). The CDR3 totals 13 residues. The V end was cut by 5 bases, the J end by 7 bases, with 12 bases between. CDR3 in amino acids: CATSRQRGNEQFF. The CDR3 coding sequence is TGTGCCACCAGCCGCCAGCGTGGGAATGAGCAGTTCTTC.

This sequence joins TRBV5-1 and TRBJ2-3; TRBD2 agrees at 9 bases. This CDR3 spans 18 amino acids. CDR1 is SGHRS, CDR2 YFSETQ, per germline. V trimming: 0 bases; J trimming: 2 bases; junction bases outside the gene matches: 10. The CDR3 region has the DNA TGCGCCAGCAGCTTGGATCCGTCTAGCGGGGTCCTCACAGATACGCAGTATTTT. This codes for CASSLDPSSGVLTDTQYF.

The V and J genes are TRBV5-1 and TRBJ2-7, with 7 bases identical to TRBD1. The trim removed 4 bases at V and 5 bases at J, leaving 12 bases unmatched. The germline V gene encodes CDR1 SGHRS and CDR2 YFSETQ. The CDR3 is 15 amino acids. Here the CDR3 DNA reads TGCGCCAGCAGCCCCGTACTGGGACAGCTCCACGAGCAGTACTTC. Its protein is CASSPVLGQLHEQYF.

This clone appeared once. The chain links TRBV6-5 to TRBJ2-2, with a possible D match to TRBD2 (5 bases). V lost 3 bases and J 1 base, leaving 12 bases between the germline ends. This CDR3 contains 16 residues. Germline loops: CDR1 MNHEY, CDR2 SVGAGI. CDR3 nucleotide sequence: TGTGCCAGCAGTTATGAGGGCTCCAAGAACACCGGGGAGCTGTTTTTT. It codes for CASSYEGSKNTGELFF.

This clone was seen a single time. The chain uses TRBV28 and TRBJ1-2; tentatively, D is TRBD1 (5 bases). Germline V lookup: CDR1 MDHEN, CDR2 SYDVKM. The CDR3 spans 16 residues. V shed 4 bases and J shed 5 bases, with 20 bases lying between them. CDR3 in DNA: TGTGCCAGCAGTTACAGCGGGGGATCTTGGAGATATGGCTACACCTTC. Its translation: CASSYSGGSWRYGYTF.

V is TRBV29-1 and J is TRBJ1-1; D possibly corresponds to TRBD1 (5 bases). The V and J ends lost 4 bases and 0 bases respectively, with 18 bases between them. Germline V gene sequence: CDR1 SQVTM, CDR2 ANQGSEA. The CDR3 is 16 residues long. The CDR3 sequence: CSVGIDTPGLNTEAFF. CDR3 nucleotide sequence: TGCAGCGTTGGGATTGATACGCCAGGGCTGAACACTGAAGCTTTCTTT.

This rearrangement joins TRBV19 to TRBJ1-5, with 7 bases aligning to TRBD1. The J segment lost 1 base and the V segment lost 5 bases, leaving 17 bases of the junction unmatched. The CDR3 consists of 19 residues. Germline V gene sequence: CDR1 LNHDA, CDR2 SQIVND (reference sequence). The chain's CDR3 is CASSASSGQTPYSNQPQHF. The CDR3 DNA follows: TGTGCCAGTAGTGCCAGCTCGGGACAGACCCCTTACAGCAATCAGCCCCAGCATTTT.

This clone showed up just a few times. The chain couples TRBV5-4 to TRBJ2-3, with 8 bases that match TRBD2. Per the germline V gene, CDR1 is SGHNT and CDR2 is YYREEE (reference sequence). Germline trimming cut 1 base from V and 6 bases from J; bases unmatched to any gene: 1. The CDR3 is made up of 13 amino acids. The CDR3 nucleotides read TGTGCCAGCAGCTTGTCGGGGGGGGATACGCAGTATTTT. Translating gives CASSLSGGDTQYF.

The rearrangement links TRBV6-5 to TRBJ1-1; D possibly corresponds to TRBD1 (5 bases). This CDR3 is 14 amino acids long. The V end lost 0 bases, the J end lost 7 bases, and 12 bases lay between the germline ends. CDR1 MNHEY and CDR2 SVGAGI come from the germline V gene. The CDR3 DNA reads TGTGCCAGCAGTTACTCCTGGCAGGGCGGTGAAGCTTTCTTT. Protein: CASSYSWQGGEAFF.

This clone was found once. The chain couples TRBV5-1 to TRBJ2-2; no firm D call. V gave up 1 base and J gave up 3 bases, with 7 bases separating them. The V gene's germline CDR1 is SGHRS and CDR2 YFSETQ. CDR3 length equals 14 residues. In nucleotides, the CDR3 is TGCGCCAGCAGCTTGATGGCGGACACCGGGGAGCTGTTTTTT. It is translated as CASSLMADTGELFF.

The gene calls are TRBV7-9 and TRBJ2-5; D ambiguous. The end of the DNA is better explained by TRBJ2-7, so the J call may be wrong. The CDR3 has 11 amino acids. CDR1 and CDR2 (germline): SEHNR, FQNEAQ (reference sequence). The chain's CDR3 is CASLPLYEQYF. The CDR3 DNA sequence: TGTGCCAGCCTACCCCTCTACGAGCAGTACTTC.

This rearrangement joins TRBV7-6 to TRBJ1-1; 11 bases are shared with TRBD1. The V gene's germline CDR1 is SGHVS and CDR2 FNYEAQ. This CDR3 is 18 amino acids long. V dropped 1 base and J dropped 4; count of bases not matched to a gene: 11. The CDR3 DNA follows: TGTGCCAGCAGCTTAGGGACAGGGGGCCCCCGGCAAGGCACTGAAGCTTTCTTT. Protein: CASSLGTGGPRQGTEAFF.

The chain is built from TRBV15 and TRBJ2-3, with 10 bases lining up with TRBD1. CDR3 length: 21 amino acids. The V gene end was trimmed by 0 bases and the J gene end by 2 bases; junction bases not matched to a gene: 17. From germline, CDR1 is LNHNV and CDR2 YYDKDF (reference sequence). The CDR3 bases are TGTGCCACCAGCAGAGATCAGGATACCGGACCGGGACAGGGGACCACAGATACGCAGTATTTT. This codes for CATSRDQDTGPGQGTTDTQYF.

This clone was seen more than once but under ten times. A junction end diverges from the germline sequence, so it may reflect a read error. The J gene is TRBJ1-1, the V gene TRBV6-1, with 7 bases matching TRBD1. Germline loops: CDR1 MNHNS, CDR2 SASEGT. This CDR3 spans 17 amino acids. The CDR3 region has the DNA TGTGCCAGCAGGGAAGAGGTAAAGACAGGGTTCCGCACTGAAGCTTTCTTT. This codes for CASREEVKTGFRTEAFF.

CDR3 in amino acids: CSARDLTEAFF. Here the CDR3 DNA reads TGCAGTGCTAGAGACCTTACTGAAGCTTTCTTT. This chain uses TRBV20-1 with TRBJ1-1; unclear D gene. Between the trimmed V and J ends, which lost 0 bases and 5 bases, there was a span of 4 bases. Germline lookup yields CDR1 DFQATT and CDR2 SNEGSKA (reference sequence). The CDR3 is 11 amino acids.

This chain connects TRBV7-2 to TRBJ2-2; no clear D. V was trimmed by 5 bases and J by 1 base, leaving 8 bases between them. Germline CDR1 is SGHTA and CDR2 is FQGNSA. This CDR3 is built from 14 residues. CDR3: CASSGDGNTGELFF. The CDR3 DNA is TGTGCCAGCAGCGGAGACGGGAACACCGGGGAGCTGTTTTTT.